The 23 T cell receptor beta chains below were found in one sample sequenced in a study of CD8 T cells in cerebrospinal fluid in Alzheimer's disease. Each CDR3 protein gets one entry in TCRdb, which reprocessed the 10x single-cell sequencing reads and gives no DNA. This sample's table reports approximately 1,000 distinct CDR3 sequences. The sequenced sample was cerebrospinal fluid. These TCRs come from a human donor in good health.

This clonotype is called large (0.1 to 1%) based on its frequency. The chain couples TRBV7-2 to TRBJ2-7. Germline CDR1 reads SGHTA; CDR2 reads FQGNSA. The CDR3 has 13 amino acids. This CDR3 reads CASSLVVPYEQYF.

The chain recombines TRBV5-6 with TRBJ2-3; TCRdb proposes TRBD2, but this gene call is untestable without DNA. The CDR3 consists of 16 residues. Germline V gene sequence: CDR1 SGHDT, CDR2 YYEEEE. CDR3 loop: CASSTLAGGKQDTQYF.

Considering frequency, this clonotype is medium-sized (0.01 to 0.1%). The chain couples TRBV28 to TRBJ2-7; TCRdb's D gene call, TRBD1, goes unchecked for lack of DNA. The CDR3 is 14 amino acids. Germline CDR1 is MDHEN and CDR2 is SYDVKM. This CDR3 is CASTPPWGAYEQYF.

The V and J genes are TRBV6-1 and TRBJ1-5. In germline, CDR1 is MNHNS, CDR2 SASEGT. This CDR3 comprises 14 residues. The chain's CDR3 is CASSEARGYQPQHF.

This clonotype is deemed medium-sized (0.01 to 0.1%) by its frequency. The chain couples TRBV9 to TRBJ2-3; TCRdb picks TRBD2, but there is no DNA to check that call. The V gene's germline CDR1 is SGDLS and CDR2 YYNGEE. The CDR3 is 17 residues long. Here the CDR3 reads CASSVELGVSSTDTQYF.

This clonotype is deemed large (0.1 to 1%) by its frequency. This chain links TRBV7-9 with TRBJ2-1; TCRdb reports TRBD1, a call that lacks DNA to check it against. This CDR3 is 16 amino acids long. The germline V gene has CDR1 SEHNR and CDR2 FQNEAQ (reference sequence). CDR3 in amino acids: CASSPSDRGSYNEQFF.

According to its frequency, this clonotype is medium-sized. The CDR3 sequence is CASSLRSQETQYF. The genes are TRBV12-3 or TRBV12-4 and TRBJ2-5. The CDR3 covers 13 residues.

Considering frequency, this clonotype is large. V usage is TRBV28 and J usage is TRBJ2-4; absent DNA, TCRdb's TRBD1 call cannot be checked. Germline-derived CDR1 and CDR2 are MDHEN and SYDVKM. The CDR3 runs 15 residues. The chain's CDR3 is CASSFPREGKNIQYF.

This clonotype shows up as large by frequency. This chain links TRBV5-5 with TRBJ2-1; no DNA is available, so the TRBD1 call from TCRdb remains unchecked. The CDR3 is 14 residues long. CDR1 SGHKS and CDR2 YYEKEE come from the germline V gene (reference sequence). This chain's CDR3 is CASSLSQGSNEQFF.

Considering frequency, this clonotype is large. The CDR3 spells CASSKGLAGDEQFF. V usage is TRBV5-1 and J usage is TRBJ2-1; TCRdb's D gene call, TRBD2, goes unchecked for lack of DNA. The CDR3 loop spans 14 amino acids. Germline V lookup: CDR1 SGHRS, CDR2 YFSETQ.

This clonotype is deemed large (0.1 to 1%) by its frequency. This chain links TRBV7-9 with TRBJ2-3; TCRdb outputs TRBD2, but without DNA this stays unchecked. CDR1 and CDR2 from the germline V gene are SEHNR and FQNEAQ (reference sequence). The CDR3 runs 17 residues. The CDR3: CASWGPSSREDTDTQYF.

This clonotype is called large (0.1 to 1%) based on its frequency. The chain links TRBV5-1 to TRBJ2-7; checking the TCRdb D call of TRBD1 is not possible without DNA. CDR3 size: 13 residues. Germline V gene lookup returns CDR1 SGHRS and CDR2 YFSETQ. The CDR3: CASSLPTGGEQYF.

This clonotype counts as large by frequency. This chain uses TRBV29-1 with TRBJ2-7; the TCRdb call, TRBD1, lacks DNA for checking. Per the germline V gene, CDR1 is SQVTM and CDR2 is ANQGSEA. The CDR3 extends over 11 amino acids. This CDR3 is CSVIRDGGFYF.

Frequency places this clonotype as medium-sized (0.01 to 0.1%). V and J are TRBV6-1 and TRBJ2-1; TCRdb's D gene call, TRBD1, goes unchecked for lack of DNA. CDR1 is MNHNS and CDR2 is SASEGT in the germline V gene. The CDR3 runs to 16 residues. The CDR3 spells CASSEEGREGGYEQFF.

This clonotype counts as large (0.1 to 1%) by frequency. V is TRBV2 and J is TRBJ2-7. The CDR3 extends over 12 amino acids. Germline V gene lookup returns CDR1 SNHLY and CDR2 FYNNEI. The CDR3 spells CASSDSFGEQYF. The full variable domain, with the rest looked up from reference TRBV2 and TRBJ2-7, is EPEVTQTPSHQVTQMGQEVILRCVPISNHLYFYWYRQILGQKVEFLVSFYNNEISEKSEIFDDQFSVERPDGSNFTLKIRSTKLEDSAMYFCASSDSFGEQYFGPGTRLTVT.

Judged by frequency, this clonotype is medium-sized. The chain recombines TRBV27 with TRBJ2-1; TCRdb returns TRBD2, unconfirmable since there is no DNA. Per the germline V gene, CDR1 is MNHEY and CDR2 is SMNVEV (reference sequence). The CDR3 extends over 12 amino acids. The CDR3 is CASALSYNEQFF.

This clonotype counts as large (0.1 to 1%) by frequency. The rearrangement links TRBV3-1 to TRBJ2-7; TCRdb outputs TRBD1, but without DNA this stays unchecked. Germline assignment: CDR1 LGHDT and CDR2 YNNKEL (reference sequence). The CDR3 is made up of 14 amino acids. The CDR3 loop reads CASSHAGTVNEQYF.

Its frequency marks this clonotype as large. CDR3 amino acids: CASSRDSYYEQYF. This chain links TRBV6-6 with TRBJ2-7; checking the TCRdb D call of TRBD1 is not possible without DNA. Germline values: CDR1 MNHNY, CDR2 SVGAGI (reference sequence). This CDR3 comprises 13 residues.

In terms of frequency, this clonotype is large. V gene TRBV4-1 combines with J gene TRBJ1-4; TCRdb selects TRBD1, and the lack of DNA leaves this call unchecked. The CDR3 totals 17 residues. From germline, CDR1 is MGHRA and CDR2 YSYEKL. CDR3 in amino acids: CASSQDAGQNPNEKLFF.

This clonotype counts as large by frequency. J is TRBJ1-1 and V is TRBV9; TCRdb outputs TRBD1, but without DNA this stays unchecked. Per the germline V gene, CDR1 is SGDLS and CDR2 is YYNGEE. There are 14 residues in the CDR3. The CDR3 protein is CASSAQGVGTEAFF.

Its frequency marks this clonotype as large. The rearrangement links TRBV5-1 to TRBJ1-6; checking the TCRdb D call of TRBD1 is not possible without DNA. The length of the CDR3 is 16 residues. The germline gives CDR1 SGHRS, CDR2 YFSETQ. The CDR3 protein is CASSLGDTGYNSPLHF. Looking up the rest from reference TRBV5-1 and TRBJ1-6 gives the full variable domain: KAGVTQTPRYLIKTRGQQVTLSCSPISGHRSVSWYQQTPGQGLQFLFEYFSETQRNKGNFPGRFSGRQFSNSRSEMNVSTLELGDSALYLCASSLGDTGYNSPLHFGNGTRLTVT.

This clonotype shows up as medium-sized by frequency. CDR3 protein: CASSFFRGLAVNEQFF. This sequence joins TRBV27 and TRBJ2-1; TCRdb lists TRBD2, though no DNA is available to test this call. The CDR3 totals 16 residues. Germline CDR1 is MNHEY and CDR2 is SMNVEV (reference sequence).

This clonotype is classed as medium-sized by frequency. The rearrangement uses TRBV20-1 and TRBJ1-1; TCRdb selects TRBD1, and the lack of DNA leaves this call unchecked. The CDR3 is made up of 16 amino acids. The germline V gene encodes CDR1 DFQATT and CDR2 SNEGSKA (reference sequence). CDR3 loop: CSASRGGARMNTEAFF.